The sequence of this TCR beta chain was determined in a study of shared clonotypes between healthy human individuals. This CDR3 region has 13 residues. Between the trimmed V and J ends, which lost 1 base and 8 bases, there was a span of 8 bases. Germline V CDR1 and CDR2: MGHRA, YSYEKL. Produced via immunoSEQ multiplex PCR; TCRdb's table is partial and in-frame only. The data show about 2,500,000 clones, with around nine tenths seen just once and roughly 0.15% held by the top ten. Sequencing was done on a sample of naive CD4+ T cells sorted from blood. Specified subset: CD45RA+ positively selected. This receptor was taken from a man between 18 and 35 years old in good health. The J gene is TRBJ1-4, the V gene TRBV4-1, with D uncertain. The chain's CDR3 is CASSQGAEEKLFF. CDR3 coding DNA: TGCGCCAGCAGCCAAGGGGCTGAGGAAAAACTGTTTTTT.